This TCR beta chain originates from a study of cytomegalovirus exposure and HLA in healthy donors. Study-level findings and limits: Most CMV-associated TCR beta chains appeared HLA-restricted in a later analysis. One variant, a missense change in DCLRE1C, was linked in a later analysis to TCR beta V- and J-gene trimming.

Use of 60 Vbeta and 13 Jbeta primers characterized the PCR. TCRdb's table, derived via immunoSEQ multiplex PCR, lists solely in-frame clones and lacks some. The sample lists approximately 150,000 clones, about 70% occurring once. Comments on this clone: Its antigen is not identified.

Sequencing used PBMCs. The receptor was derived from a woman in her thirties or forties in good health and CMV-seropositive.

CDR3 nucleotides: TGTGCCAGCAGTACGGGGGATTCACCCCTCCACTTT. Its translation is CASSTGDSPLHF. The chain has TRBV28 and TRBJ1-6; D is perhaps TRBD1 (5 bases). V gave up 5 bases and J gave up 8 bases, with 7 bases separating them. From germline, CDR1 is MDHEN and CDR2 SYDVKM. The CDR3 runs to 12 residues.